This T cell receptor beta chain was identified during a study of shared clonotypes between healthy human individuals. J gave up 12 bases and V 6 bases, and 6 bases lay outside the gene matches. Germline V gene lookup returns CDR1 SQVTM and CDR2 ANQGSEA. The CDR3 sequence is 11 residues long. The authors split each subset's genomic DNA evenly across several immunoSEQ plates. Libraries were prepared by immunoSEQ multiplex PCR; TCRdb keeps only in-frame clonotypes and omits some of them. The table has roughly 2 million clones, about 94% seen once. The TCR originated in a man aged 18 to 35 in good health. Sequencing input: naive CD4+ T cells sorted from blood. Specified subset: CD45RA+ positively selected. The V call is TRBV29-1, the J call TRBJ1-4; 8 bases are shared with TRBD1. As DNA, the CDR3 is TGCAGCGTGGAGGACAGGGTGGAACTGTTTTTT. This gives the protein CSVEDRVELFF.